The TCR beta chain under discussion was sequenced for a study of T cells in Graves' hyperthyroidism and ophthalmopathy. As for the study in general: Any treatment followed the collection of peripheral blood at initial diagnosis.

Trimming shortened V by 3 bases and J by 5 bases, and 19 bases separated the two germline ends. Germline CDR1 is LGHDT and CDR2 is YNNKEL (reference sequence). The CDR3 spans 17 residues. TCR beta CDR3 regions were amplified from RNA. First-round RT-PCR targeting the TCR CDR3 was performed with the HTBI primer set. TCRdb recomputed calls from the multiplex PCR reads with MiXCR, one row per CDR3 protein. The data hold a few hundred thousand distinct CDR3 sequences, with around 16% observed a single time. Patients aged 18 to 65 had newly diagnosed hyperthyroidism lasting under 2 months. Clinicians diagnosed patients from clinical symptoms, serum thyroxine and TRAb, thyroid ultrasound and orbital computed tomography.

Sequencing was done on a sample of blood. The chain joins TRBV3-1 to TRBJ2-2, with D possibly being TRBD1 or TRBD2 (7 bases each). This TCR derives from a man in his forties with Graves' hyperthyroidism. The DNA for the CDR3 is TGTGCCAGCAGCCATGGACCTCGACAGGGAGGGACCGGGGAGCTGTTTTTT. Its protein is CASSHGPRQGGTGELFF.